The next 27 T cell receptor beta chains were all read from a single sample in a study of PD-L1 blockade in urothelial cancer. TCRdb's table, derived via immunoSEQ multiplex PCR, lists solely in-frame clones and lacks some. The profile shows approximately 67,000 clones, around 86% of them singletons. Specified time point: pretreatment peripheral blood. The input for sequencing was PBMCs, taken around atezolizumab (anti-PD-L1) treatment. These receptors were taken from a man in his 60s with urothelial cancer.

The gene calls are TRBV9 and TRBJ1-4; D is perhaps TRBD1 (5 bases). The CDR3 runs to 16 residues. Trimming removed 4 bases at V and 4 bases at J, with 17 bases between. Germline V lookup: CDR1 SGDLS, CDR2 YYNGEE. CDR3 amino acids: CASSPVDSPFNEKLFF. CDR3 nucleotides: TGTGCCAGCAGCCCCGTTGACAGTCCCTTTAATGAAAAACTGTTTTTT.

The chain recombines TRBV28 with TRBJ1-1; maybe TRBD1 (5 bases). The CDR3 covers 14 residues. In germline, CDR1 is MDHEN, CDR2 SYDVKM. The V and J ends lost 4 bases and 5 bases respectively, with 14 bases between them. The CDR3 sequence is CASSYLGGVTEAFF. The CDR3 nucleotides are TGTGCCAGCAGTTACCTGGGGGGGGTAACTGAAGCTTTCTTT.

This rearrangement joins TRBV20-1 to TRBJ2-7, with D maybe TRBD2 (6 bases). The germline gives CDR1 DFQATT, CDR2 SNEGSKA (reference sequence). Trimming removed 6 bases at V and 4 bases at J, with 10 bases between. The CDR3 totals 11 residues. CDR3 region: CSAEGAYEQYF. The CDR3, as DNA: TGCAGTGCGGAGGGAGCTTACGAGCAGTACTTC.

The chain combines TRBV13 with TRBJ2-3, with D perhaps TRBD2 (6 bases). The germline gives CDR1 PRHDT, CDR2 FYEKMQ (reference sequence). V gave up 4 bases and J gave up 4 bases, with 12 bases separating them. CDR3 size: 14 residues. In DNA form, the CDR3 reads TGTGCCAGCAGCTCCTCCTCTAGCGCAGATACGCAGTATTTT. As protein: CASSSSSSADTQYF.

The V call is TRBV18, the J call TRBJ1-1, with 8 bases fitting TRBD1. This CDR3 spans 13 amino acids. J lost 4 bases, V lost 4 bases, and 2 bases had no gene match. Per the germline V gene, CDR1 is KGHSH and CDR2 is LQKENI. CDR3 nucleotide sequence: TGTGCCAGCTCACAAGGACAGGGCACTGAAGCTTTCTTT. This translates into CASSQGQGTEAFF.

Only one count was recorded for this clone. At the DNA level, this CDR3 is encoded by other sequences in the same sample as well. The rearrangement uses TRBV10-2 and TRBJ1-2; D is undetermined. Trimming stripped 4 bases from V and 7 bases from J, with 10 bases between. The CDR3 has 12 amino acids. CDR1 is WSHSY and CDR2 is SAAADI in the germline V gene. CDR3 sequence (DNA): TGCGCCAGCAGTGCAGGCCTGTCTGGCTACACCTTC. Translating gives CASSAGLSGYTF.

V gene TRBV7-9 combines with J gene TRBJ2-7; D not resolved. Germline CDR1 and CDR2: SEHNR and FQNEAQ (reference sequence). V lost 5 bases to trimming and J lost 5 bases, with 7 bases between them. The CDR3 spans 11 residues. The chain's CDR3 is CASSLLDEQYF. CDR3 nucleotides: TGTGCCAGCAGCCTGTTAGACGAGCAGTACTTC. The full variable domain, completed using reference TRBV7-9 and TRBJ2-7, is DTGVSQNPRHKITKRGQNVTFRCDPISEHNRLYWYRQTLGQGPEFLTYFQNEAQLEKSRLLSDRFSAERPKGSFSTLEIQRTEQGDSAMYLCASSLLDEQYFGPGTRLTVT.

V is TRBV5-1 and J is TRBJ2-1, with 7 bases that match TRBD1. The germline V gene has CDR1 SGHRS and CDR2 YFSETQ. J was trimmed by 2 bases and V by 5 bases; bases with no gene match: 13. This CDR3 is built from 17 residues. The CDR3 DNA is TGCGCCAGCAGTAGGGACAGCCCGGCCCAAGCCTACAATGAGCAGTTCTTC. Amino acid sequence: CASSRDSPAQAYNEQFF.

The chain combines TRBV4-1 with TRBJ1-2, with D possibly being TRBD1 (6 bases). Germline lookup yields CDR1 MGHRA and CDR2 YSYEKL. The CDR3 loop spans 15 amino acids. V was pared by 0 bases and J by 3 bases, with 11 bases between. CDR3 sequence (DNA): TGCGCCAGCAGCCAAGATCCGGGGGGCCACTATGGCTACACCTTC. This gives the protein CASSQDPGGHYGYTF.

The count of this clone is one. V is TRBV9 and J is TRBJ2-1; TRBD2 agrees at 9 bases. In germline, CDR1 is SGDLS, CDR2 YYNGEE. V was pared by 3 bases and J by 5 bases, with 3 bases of the junction left unmatched. This CDR3 comprises 14 residues. This chain's CDR3 is CASSALAGHNEQFF. For the CDR3, the DNA is TGTGCCAGCAGCGCCCTAGCGGGGCACAATGAGCAGTTCTTC.

The chain couples TRBV7-2 to TRBJ2-2; TRBD1 might be the D (6 bases). This CDR3 region has 14 residues. Between the trimmed V and J ends, which lost 5 bases and 2 bases, there was a span of 9 bases. Germline CDR1 and CDR2: SGHTA and FQGNSA. The CDR3 protein is CASSEGGNTGELFF. The DNA for the CDR3 is TGTGCCAGCAGCGAAGGGGGTAACACCGGGGAGCTGTTTTTT.

The chain combines TRBV30 with TRBJ1-3; possible D gene TRBD1, 6 bases. In germline, CDR1 is GTSNPN, CDR2 SVGIG (reference sequence). CDR3 size: 16 residues. V was cut by 3 bases and J by 0 bases, with 15 bases left in between. The CDR3 DNA sequence: TGTGCCTGGAGAGGGGGGGGTCTAAGCTCTGGAAACACCATATATTTT. Its protein product is CAWRGGGLSSGNTIYF. Filled out from reference TRBV30 and TRBJ1-3, the complete variable domain reads SQTIHQWPATLVQPVGSPLSLECTVEGTSNPNLYWYRQAAGRGLQLLFYSVGIGQISSEVPQNLSASRPQDRQFILSSKKLLLSDSGFYLCAWRGGGLSSGNTIYFGEGSWLTVV.

The chain employs TRBV23-1 and TRBJ1-5; no definite D call. TRBV23-1 has ORF status, its function being uncertain. V was pared by 0 bases and J by 0 bases, with 6 bases between. The CDR3 is 15 amino acids. This CDR3 is CASSQSGHSNQPQHF. In DNA form, the CDR3 reads TGCGCCAGCAGTCAATCGGGCCATAGCAATCAGCCCCAGCATTTT.

The chain is built from TRBV6-6 and TRBJ2-7; tentative D call: TRBD1 (7 bases). Germline V lookup: CDR1 MNHNY, CDR2 SVGAGI (reference sequence). The CDR3 runs 14 residues. V lost 6 bases and J 1 base, leaving 13 bases between the germline ends. The CDR3 DNA reads TGTGCCAGCAGCCGCGGGACAGATTCCTACGAGCAGTACTTC. Translating gives CASSRGTDSYEQYF.

The chain joins TRBV20-1 to TRBJ2-7; unclear D gene. Trimming took off 5 bases at V and 2 bases at J, with 7 bases between the two ends. Germline lookup yields CDR1 DFQATT and CDR2 SNEGSKA (reference sequence). This CDR3 spans 11 amino acids. CDR3 DNA: TGCAGTGCTTTCAGTACCTACGAGCAGTACTTC. Translated: CSAFSTYEQYF.

This chain uses TRBV30 with TRBJ1-5; 8 nucleotides match TRBD1. CDR3 length: 17 amino acids. V lost 0 bases to trimming and J lost 4 bases; unmatched junction nucleotides: 11. CDR1 is GTSNPN, CDR2 SVGIG, per germline (reference sequence). The CDR3 region has the DNA TGTGCCTGGAGTGTACTGGGACAGGTCTGTACAAATCAGCCCCAGCATTTT. This translates into CAWSVLGQVCTNQPQHF. Supplemented by reference TRBV30 and TRBJ1-5, the full variable domain reads SQTIHQWPATLVQPVGSPLSLECTVEGTSNPNLYWYRQAAGRGLQLLFYSVGIGQISSEVPQNLSASRPQDRQFILSSKKLLLSDSGFYLCAWSVLGQVCTNQPQHFGDGTRLSIL.

The genes are TRBV4-1 and TRBJ1-2, with TRBD1 matching 7 bases. Germline V lookup: CDR1 MGHRA, CDR2 YSYEKL. This CDR3 has 14 amino acids. V trimming: 1 base; J trimming: 8 bases; junction bases outside the gene matches: 7. The CDR3 is CASSQGVGGRGYTF. The CDR3 DNA follows: TGCGCCAGCAGCCAAGGGGTAGGGGGCAGAGGCTACACCTTC.

The V and J genes are TRBV5-6 and TRBJ1-1; 7 positions match TRBD1. This CDR3 has 13 amino acids. V gave up 6 bases and J gave up 0 bases; unmatched junction bases: 2. The germline gives CDR1 SGHDT, CDR2 YYEEEE. CDR3 nucleotides: TGTGCCAGCAACGACAGGGTGAACACTGAAGCTTTCTTT. Amino acid sequence: CASNDRVNTEAFF.

At least ten counts were recorded for this clone. The rearrangement joins TRBV15 to TRBJ1-3; D gene ambiguous. Trimming removed 3 bases from V and 2 bases from J, with 5 bases in between. This CDR3 has 13 amino acids. CDR1 LNHNV and CDR2 YYDKDF come from the germline V gene (reference sequence). CDR3 DNA: TGTGCCACCAGCAGGGCGGCTGGAAACACCATATATTTT. It encodes CATSRAAGNTIYF. The entire variable domain, with the rest obtained from reference TRBV15 and TRBJ1-3, is as follows: DAMVIQNPRYQVTQFGKPVTLSCSQTLNHNVMYWYQQKSSQAPKLLFHYYDKDFNNEADTPDNFQSRRPNTSFCFLDIRSPGLGDTAMYLCATSRAAGNTIYFGEGSWLTVV.

This clone was counted once. The chain combines TRBV4-3 with TRBJ2-1; D might be TRBD1 (5 bases). Germline lookup yields CDR1 LGHNA and CDR2 YSLEER. The CDR3 length is 14 residues. With 1 base removed from V and 2 bases from J, the gap between germline ends came to 6 bases. This CDR3 is CASSQVGAYNEQFF. In nucleotides, the CDR3 is TGCGCCAGCAGCCAAGTAGGGGCCTACAATGAGCAGTTCTTC.

This chain joins TRBV4-3 and TRBJ1-6; 8 bases agree with TRBD1. Trimming cost V 3 bases and J 7 bases; bases outside gene matches: 5. CDR1 and CDR2 (germline): LGHNA, YSLEER. This CDR3 has 15 residues. The CDR3 region has the DNA TGCGCCAGCAGCCAGACAGGGGTTGGGAATTCACCCCTCCACTTT. Residues: CASSQTGVGNSPLHF.

Written as DNA, the CDR3 is TGTGCCAGCACCAATGACAGGGCAGGGAACACCGGGGAGCTGTTTTTT. As protein: CASTNDRAGNTGELFF. The chain uses TRBV11-3 and TRBJ2-2; 7 bases line up with TRBD1. The germline V gene encodes CDR1 SGHNT and CDR2 YENEEA. The CDR3 runs to 16 residues. With 7 bases clipped from V and 1 base from J, the junction kept 9 bases outside the gene matches.

The chain carries TRBV4-1 and TRBJ2-7, with 8 nucleotides matching TRBD1. Germline assignment: CDR1 MGHRA and CDR2 YSYEKL. The CDR3 covers 14 residues. Trimming took 4 bases from V and 3 from J; bases not matched to a gene: 5. Here the CDR3 DNA reads TGCGCCAGCAGCCCTAGGACAGGGAGCTACGAGCAGTACTTC. Residues: CASSPRTGSYEQYF.

This chain joins TRBV13 and TRBJ2-3, with D possibly TRBD2 on 7 matching bases. The V and J ends lost 5 bases and 3 bases respectively, with 12 bases between them. Germline V gene data show CDR1 as PRHDT and CDR2 as FYEKMQ (reference sequence). CDR3 length equals 14 residues. The CDR3 DNA reads as TGTGCCAGCAGCGTGGGGGGGCGGACAGATACGCAGTATTTT. Translating it yields CASSVGGRTDTQYF.

The genes are TRBV2 and TRBJ2-1, with 7 positions matching TRBD2. The CDR3 runs 14 residues. With 10 bases clipped from V and 2 bases from J, the junction kept 8 bases outside the gene matches. Germline V gene data show CDR1 as SNHLY and CDR2 as FYNNEI. The CDR3 loop is CAILTGTTYNEQFF. The CDR3 DNA sequence: TGTGCCATCTTGACCGGGACTACCTACAATGAGCAGTTCTTC.

The genes are TRBV19 and TRBJ1-5; D gene uncertain. V shed 6 bases and J shed 2 bases, with 14 bases lying between them. Germline loops: CDR1 LNHDA, CDR2 SQIVND (reference sequence). The CDR3 runs 15 residues. The CDR3 DNA is TGTGCCAGTAGCTTCGCCGGGAATGGCAATCAGCCCCAGCATTTT. Its protein is CASSFAGNGNQPQHF.

CDR3 DNA sequence: TGCGCCAGCAGTACTAGCGGGGGTTTCAATGAGCAGTTCTTC. Translation: CASSTSGGFNEQFF. The chain employs TRBV5-1 and TRBJ2-1; TRBD2 matches at 11 bases. This CDR3 has 14 residues. Germline CDR1 SGHRS, CDR2 YFSETQ. After removal of 5 bases from V and 6 bases from J, the junction contained 4 bases not matched to a gene.